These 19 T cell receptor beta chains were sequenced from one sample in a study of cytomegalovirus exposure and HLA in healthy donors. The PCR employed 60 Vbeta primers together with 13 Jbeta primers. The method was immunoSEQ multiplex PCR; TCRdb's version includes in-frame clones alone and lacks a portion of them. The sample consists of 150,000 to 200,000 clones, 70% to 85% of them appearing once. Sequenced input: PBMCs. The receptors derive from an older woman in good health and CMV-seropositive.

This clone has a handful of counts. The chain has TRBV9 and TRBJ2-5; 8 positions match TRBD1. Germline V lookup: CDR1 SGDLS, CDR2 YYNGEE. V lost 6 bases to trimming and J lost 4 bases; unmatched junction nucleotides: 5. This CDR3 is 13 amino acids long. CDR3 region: CASTAGGGETQYF. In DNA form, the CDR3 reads TGTGCCAGCACCGCAGGGGGCGGAGAGACCCAGTACTTC.

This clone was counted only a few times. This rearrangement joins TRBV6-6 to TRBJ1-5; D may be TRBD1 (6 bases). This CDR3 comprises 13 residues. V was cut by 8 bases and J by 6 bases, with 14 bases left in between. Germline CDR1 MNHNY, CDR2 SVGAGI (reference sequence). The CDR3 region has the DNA TGTGCCAGCGAAGCAGGGGCGGGTCAGCCCCAGCATTTT. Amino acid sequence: CASEAGAGQPQHF.

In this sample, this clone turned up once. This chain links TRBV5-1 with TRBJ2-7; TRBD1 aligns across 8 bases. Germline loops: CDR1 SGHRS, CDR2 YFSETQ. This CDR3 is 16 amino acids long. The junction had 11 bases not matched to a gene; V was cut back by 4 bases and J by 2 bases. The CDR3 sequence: CASSLRPGTGTYEQYF. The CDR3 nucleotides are TGCGCCAGCAGCCTACGTCCCGGGACAGGAACCTACGAGCAGTACTTC. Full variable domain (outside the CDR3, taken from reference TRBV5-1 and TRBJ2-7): KAGVTQTPRYLIKTRGQQVTLSCSPISGHRSVSWYQQTPGQGLQFLFEYFSETQRNKGNFPGRFSGRQFSNSRSEMNVSTLELGDSALYLCASSLRPGTGTYEQYFGPGTRLTVT.

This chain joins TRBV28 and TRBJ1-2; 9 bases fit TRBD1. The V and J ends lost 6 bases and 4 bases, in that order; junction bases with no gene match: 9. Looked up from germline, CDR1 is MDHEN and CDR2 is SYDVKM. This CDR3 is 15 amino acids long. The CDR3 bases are TGTGCCAGCAGGCAAACAGGGGGCGCGGGCTATGGCTACACCTTC. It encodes CASRQTGGAGYGYTF.

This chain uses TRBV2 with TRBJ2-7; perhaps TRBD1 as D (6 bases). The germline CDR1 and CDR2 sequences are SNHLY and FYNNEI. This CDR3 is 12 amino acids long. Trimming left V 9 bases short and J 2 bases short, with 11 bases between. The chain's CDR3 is CASRDNTYEQYF. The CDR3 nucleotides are TGTGCCAGTCGGGACAATACCTACGAGCAGTACTTC.

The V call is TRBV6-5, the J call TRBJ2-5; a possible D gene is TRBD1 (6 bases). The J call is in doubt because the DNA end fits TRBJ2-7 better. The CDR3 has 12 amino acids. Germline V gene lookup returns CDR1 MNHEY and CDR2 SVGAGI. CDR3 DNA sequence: TGTGCCAGCAGTTTACAGGGCTACGAGCAGTACTTC. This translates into CASSLQGYEQYF.

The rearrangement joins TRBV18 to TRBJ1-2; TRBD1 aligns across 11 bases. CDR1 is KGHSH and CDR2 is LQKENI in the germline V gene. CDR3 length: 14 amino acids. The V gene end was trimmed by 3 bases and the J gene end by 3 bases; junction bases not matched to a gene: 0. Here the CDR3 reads CASSPGQGDYGYTF. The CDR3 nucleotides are TGTGCCAGCTCACCGGGACAGGGGGACTATGGCTACACCTTC.

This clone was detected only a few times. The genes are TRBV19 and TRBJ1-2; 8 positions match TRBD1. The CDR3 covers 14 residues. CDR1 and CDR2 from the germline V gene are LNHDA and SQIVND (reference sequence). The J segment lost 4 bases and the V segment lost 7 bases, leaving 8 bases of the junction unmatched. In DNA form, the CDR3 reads TGTGCCAGTACCCAGACAGGGGAATCCTATGGCTACACCTTC. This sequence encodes CASTQTGESYGYTF.

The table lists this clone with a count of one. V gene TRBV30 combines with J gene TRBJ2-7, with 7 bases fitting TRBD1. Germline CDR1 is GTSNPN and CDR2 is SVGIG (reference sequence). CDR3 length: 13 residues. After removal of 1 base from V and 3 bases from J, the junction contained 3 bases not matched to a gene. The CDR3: CAWSDYRGYEQYF. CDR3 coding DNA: TGTGCCTGGAGTGACTACAGGGGCTACGAGCAGTACTTC.

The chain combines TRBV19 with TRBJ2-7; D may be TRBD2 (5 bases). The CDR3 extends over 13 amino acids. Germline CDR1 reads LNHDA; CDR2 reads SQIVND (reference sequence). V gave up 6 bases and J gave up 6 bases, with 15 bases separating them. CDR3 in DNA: TGTGCCAGTAGCGGTAGGGTCGGGATCGAGCAGTACTTC. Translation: CASSGRVGIEQYF.

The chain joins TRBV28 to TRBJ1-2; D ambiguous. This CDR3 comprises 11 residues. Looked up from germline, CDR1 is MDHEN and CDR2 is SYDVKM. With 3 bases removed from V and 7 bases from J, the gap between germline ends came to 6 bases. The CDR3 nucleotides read TGTGCCAGCAGTTTCGCGAGTGGCTACACCTTC. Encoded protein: CASSFASGYTF.

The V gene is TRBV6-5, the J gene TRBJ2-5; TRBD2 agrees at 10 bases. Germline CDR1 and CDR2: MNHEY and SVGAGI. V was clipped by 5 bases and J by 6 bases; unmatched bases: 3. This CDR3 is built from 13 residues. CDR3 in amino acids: CASSTSGAKTQYF. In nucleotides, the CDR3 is TGTGCCAGCAGTACTAGCGGGGCGAAGACCCAGTACTTC.

The CDR3 is CASSLQSGYQETQYF. CDR3 nucleotides: TGCGCCAGCAGCTTGCAATCAGGTTACCAAGAGACCCAGTACTTC. The chain has TRBV5-1 and TRBJ2-5; D remains ambiguous. Trimming removed 1 base from V and 0 bases from J, with 10 bases in between. The CDR3 contains 15 residues. Germline CDR1 is SGHRS and CDR2 is YFSETQ. Drawing the rest from reference TRBV5-1 and TRBJ2-5, the complete variable domain is KAGVTQTPRYLIKTRGQQVTLSCSPISGHRSVSWYQQTPGQGLQFLFEYFSETQRNKGNFPGRFSGRQFSNSRSEMNVSTLELGDSALYLCASSLQSGYQETQYFGPGTRLLVL.

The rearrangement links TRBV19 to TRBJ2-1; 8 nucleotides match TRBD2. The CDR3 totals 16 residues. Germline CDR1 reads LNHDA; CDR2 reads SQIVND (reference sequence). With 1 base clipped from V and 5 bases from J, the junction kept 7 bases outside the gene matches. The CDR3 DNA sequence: TGTGCCAGTAGTATAGCCAGCGGGGGTTTGGACAATGAGCAGTTCTTC. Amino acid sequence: CASSIASGGLDNEQFF.

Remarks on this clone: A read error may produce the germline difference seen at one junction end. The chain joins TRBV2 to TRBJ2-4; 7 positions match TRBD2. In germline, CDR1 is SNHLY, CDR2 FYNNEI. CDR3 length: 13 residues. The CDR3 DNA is TGTGCCAGCACTAGCGGCCCGCGGAACAGTCAGTACTTC. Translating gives CASTSGPRNSQYF.

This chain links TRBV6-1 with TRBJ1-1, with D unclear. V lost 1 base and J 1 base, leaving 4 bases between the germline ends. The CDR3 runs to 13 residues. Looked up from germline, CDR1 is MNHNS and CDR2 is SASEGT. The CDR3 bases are TGTGCCAGCAGTGAAGTCAGGAACACTGAAGCTTTCTTT. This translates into CASSEVRNTEAFF.

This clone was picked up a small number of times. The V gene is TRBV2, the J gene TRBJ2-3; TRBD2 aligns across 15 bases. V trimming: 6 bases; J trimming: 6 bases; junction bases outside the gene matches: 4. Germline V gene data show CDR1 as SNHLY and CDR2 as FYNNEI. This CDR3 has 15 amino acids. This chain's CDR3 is CASRTGTSGRDTQYF. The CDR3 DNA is TGTGCCAGCAGAACTGGGACTAGCGGGAGGGATACGCAGTATTTT.

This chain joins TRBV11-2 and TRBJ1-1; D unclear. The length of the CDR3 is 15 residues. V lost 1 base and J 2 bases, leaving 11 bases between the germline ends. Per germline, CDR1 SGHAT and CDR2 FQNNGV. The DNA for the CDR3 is TGTGCCAGCAGCTTAGTCAGCGTCGCTAACACTGAAGCTTTCTTT. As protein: CASSLVSVANTEAFF.

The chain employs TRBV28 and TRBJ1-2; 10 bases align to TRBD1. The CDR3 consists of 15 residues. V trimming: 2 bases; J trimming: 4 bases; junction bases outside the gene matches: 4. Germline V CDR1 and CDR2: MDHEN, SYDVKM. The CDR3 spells CASSLEGQGFYGYTF. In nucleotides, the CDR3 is TGTGCCAGCAGTTTAGAGGGACAGGGGTTCTATGGCTACACCTTC.